The 4 T cell receptor beta chains in this list originate from one sample, sequenced in a study of T-cell reconstitution after alpha-beta-depleted transplantation in children. TCRbeta library construction was performed incorporating unique molecular identifiers. MiXCR was run by TCRdb on the PCR reads, yielding one entry per CDR3 protein. The table has 200,000 to 250,000 distinct CDR3 sequences, roughly a tenth seen once. The specimen was PBMCs from the stem cell graft donor, collected from the stem cell graft. The receptors were sampled from a human donor who donated a stem cell graft to a child with SCID.

This clonotype appeared many times. V and J are TRBV12-3 or TRBV12-4 and TRBJ2-1, with TRBD2 matching 11 bases. The CDR3 has 18 amino acids. V dropped 7 bases and J dropped 3; count of bases not matched to a gene: 14. The CDR3 nucleotides read TGTGCCAGCACCCTTAGGCTAGCGGGGGGCCAATTCTACAATGAGCAGTTCTTC. Protein sequence: CASTLRLAGGQFYNEQFF.

This clonotype occurred many times. The V and J genes are TRBV7-6 and TRBJ2-1; no clear D gene. The germline V and J ends were trimmed by 4 bases and 8 bases, with 12 bases remaining between them. There are 13 residues in the CDR3. The V gene's germline CDR1 is SGHVS and CDR2 FNYEAQ. The CDR3 nucleotides are TGTGCCAGCAGCTCTAGAATCCGGGATGAGCAGTTCTTC. Translation gives CASSSRIRDEQFF.

This clonotype was found many times. The chain couples TRBV5-1 to TRBJ1-6, with no clear D. The CDR3 runs 13 residues. Per the germline V gene, CDR1 is SGHRS and CDR2 is YFSETQ. The V end was cut by 3 bases, the J end by 7 bases, with 8 bases between. CDR3 nucleotide sequence: TGCGCCAGCAGCTCCGATAGAAATTCACCCCTCCACTTT. It specifies CASSSDRNSPLHF.

There are many counts of this clonotype. This sequence joins TRBV2 and TRBJ2-7, with D maybe TRBD2 (5 bases). V lost 2 bases and J 3 bases, leaving 11 bases between the germline ends. CDR1 is SNHLY and CDR2 is FYNNEI in the germline V gene. CDR3 size: 14 residues. The CDR3: CASSEMSEDYEQYF. The CDR3 DNA sequence: TGTGCCAGCAGTGAAATGTCGGAGGACTACGAGCAGTACTTC.